This T cell receptor beta chain was identified during a study of regulatory T cells in long-lasting Graves disease. The study, taken as a whole, reports: When disease was persistent, TRBV28, TRBJ1-2 and TRBJ2-5 were the favored segments.

This clonotype appeared a few times. The antigen is undetermined. Germline-derived CDR1 and CDR2 are SGHDN and FVKESK. The CDR3 covers 15 residues. The germline V and J ends were trimmed by 0 bases and 0 bases, with 7 bases remaining between them. According to the study, TCR beta libraries were built with iRepertoire HTBI primers and CDR3-region Arm-PCR. As processed by the authors: Identified segments across samples numbered 55 to 70 TRBV and about 13 TRBJ. One entry per CDR3 protein, called by TCRdb with MiXCR from the multiplex PCR reads. TCRdb, not the original authors, processed these V and J calls. Found here are 350,000 to 500,000 distinct CDR3 sequences, 16% of them singletons; the top ten hold roughly a tenth. Stated time point: newly diagnosed GD, antithyroid drugs for less than 3 months. The TCR library used RNA extracted from PBMCs. These same data were also listed under a study on T cells in Graves' hyperthyroidism and ophthalmopathy. In that study: The hyperthyroidism was newly diagnosed and had lasted under 2 months; the patients were aged 18 to 65. HTBI primers were the set used in a first-round RT-PCR of the TCR CDR3.

The V call is TRBV14, the J call TRBJ2-3, with unresolved D. This receptor was taken from a woman aged 25 to 39 with Graves disease. The sequencing used peripheral blood mononuclear cells (PBMCs), collected at new diagnosis, from a patient treated with antithyroid drugs. CDR3: CASSQDPGSTDTQYF. CDR3 coding DNA: TGTGCCAGCAGCCAAGATCCCGGGAGCACAGATACGCAGTATTTT.